This T cell receptor (beta chain) came from a study of prognosis after radiotherapy for stage I lung cancer. Across the whole study: No significant progression was observed in roughly 15 patients, whereas several developed distant metastases a median of around 7 months after radiotherapy. General study points: TRBV and TRBJ gene usage reportedly differed between patients with and without metastases.

There are 15 residues in the CDR3. Trimming stripped 0 bases from V and 5 bases from J, with 14 bases between. Germline lookup yields CDR1 SGHNT and CDR2 YYREEE (reference sequence). From genomic DNA, TCR beta CDR3 was amplified by two-round multiplex PCR. Used in first-round PCR were primers specific to each TRBV and TRBJ gene. TCRdb redid the calling of the multiplex PCR reads with MiXCR, one entry per CDR3 protein. The sample shows about 22,000 distinct CDR3 sequences, around two fifths of them seen only once. This clonotype was recorded a few times. Its antigen is unknown. This sequence joins TRBV5-4 and TRBJ1-1; D unresolved. The sample consisted of PBMCs, taken before or after stereotactic body radiation therapy (not recorded which). This receptor was taken from a donor aged 50 or older with non-small cell lung cancer. CDR3: CASSLAEHARTEAFF. CDR3 nucleotide sequence: TGTGCCAGCAGCTTGGCCGAACACGCGAGAACTGAAGCTTTCTTT.